These T cell receptor beta chains were read from a single sample in a study of T-cell reconstitution after alpha-beta-depleted transplantation in children. TCRdb called the PCR reads again in MiXCR, with one record for every CDR3 protein. The table shows about 610,000 distinct CDR3 sequences, with roughly a tenth occurring only once. The sample was PBMCs from the stem cell graft donor, taken from the stem cell graft. The receptors originated from a human donor who donated a stem cell graft to a child with acute myeloid leukemia. Both conserved end residues are part of each CDR3. D genes are given only for firm matches. The size entry is marked missing in some rows and otherwise reads once, few, many or a size class.

J | size | D | V | DNA | CDR3
TRBJ2-1 | few | TRBD2 | TRBV28 | TGTGCCAGCAGTTTCATAGCGGGAGGAGGGAACAATGAGCAGTTCTTC | CASSFIAGGGNNEQFF
TRBJ2-6 | NA | NA | TRBV7-3 | TGTGCCAGCAGCTTAACGCCGGATACTGGGGCCAACGTCCTGACTTTC | CASSLTPDTGANVLTF
TRBJ2-1 | many | NA | TRBV6-5 | TGTGCCAGTATGAGGGGGGTCGGAGAGCAGTTCTTC | CASMRGVGEQFF
TRBJ2-1 | few | TRBD1 | TRBV5-1 | TGCGCCAGCAGCCCGTGGGACAGGGGGTATGAGCAGTTCTTC | CASSPWDRGYEQFF
TRBJ2-1 | many | TRBD2 | TRBV20-1 | TGCAGTGCTAGAGCGGGAGGATCCTACAATGAGCAGTTCTTC | CSARAGGSYNEQFF
TRBJ2-4 | NA | TRBD2 | TRBV12-3/TRBV12-4 | TGTGCCAGCAGTTCGACTGATAGCGGGGGAAAAAACATTCAGTACTTC | CASSSTDSGGKNIQYF
TRBJ2-3 | many | NA | TRBV29-1 | TGCAGCGTTGAAGATCCAAGCCGGGGGAGCACAGATACGCAGTATTTT | CSVEDPSRGSTDTQYF
TRBJ1-2 | many | NA | TRBV5-6 | TGTGCCAGCAGCCCGGGACGGTCCTATGGCTACACCTTC | CASSPGRSYGYTF
TRBJ1-2 | few | TRBD1 | TRBV20-1 | TGCAGTGCTAGGGATAGAAACAGGGGGCAACTTGGCTACACCTTC | CSARDRNRGQLGYTF
TRBJ2-6 | NA | TRBD2 | TRBV20-1 | TGCAGTGCCCAGAAAGGAGCGGGGGCTGGGGCCAACGTCCTGACTTTC | CSAQKGAGAGANVLTF
TRBJ1-2 | few | NA | TRBV2 | TGTGCCAGCAGGGAACCTCTTACGGATGGCTACACCTTC | CASREPLTDGYTF
TRBJ2-3 | many | TRBD2 | TRBV4-3 | TGCGCCAGCAGCCAACCTTTAGCGGGAGTTCTCACAGATACGCAGTATTTT | CASSQPLAGVLTDTQYF
TRBJ1-3 | NA | NA | TRBV12-3/TRBV12-4 | TGTGCCAGCAGTTTAAGCGGCAGGGGAACTGGAAACACCATATATTTT | CASSLSGRGTGNTIYF
TRBJ2-1 | NA | NA | TRBV18 | TGTGCCAGCTCACCACCGACAACTGAGCAGTTCTTC | CASSPPTTEQFF
TRBJ1-2 | NA | NA | TRBV20-1 | TGCAGTGCTAGAGATCGGGGGGCTCGGGGCTACACCTTC | CSARDRGARGYTF
TRBJ1-2 | NA | NA | TRBV20-1 | TGCAGTGCTGAGCCGTATCGGACGGATGGCTACACCTTC | CSAEPYRTDGYTF
TRBJ2-7 | NA | NA | TRBV5-5 | TGTGCCAGCAGCTTGCAACAGTTTTTCCCCTACGAGCAGTACTTC | CASSLQQFFPYEQYF
TRBJ2-1 | many | NA | TRBV27 | TGTGCCAGTAGTTCGGACCTGGGGGGAAGGTACAATGAGCAGTTCTTC | CASSSDLGGRYNEQFF
TRBJ2-7 | few | NA | TRBV20-1 | TGCAGTGCTCCCCTAGGGGGGAGGGGGCGAGGCTACGAGCAGTACTTC | CSAPLGGRGRGYEQYF
TRBJ2-1 | NA | NA | TRBV7-9 | TGTGCCAGCAGCTCCCGGATGGACAGTTCCAATGAGCAGTTCTTC | CASSSRMDSSNEQFF
TRBJ1-4 | NA | NA | TRBV30 | TGTGCCTGGAGTGTAAACGGGAATGAAAAACTGTTTTTT | CAWSVNGNEKLFF
TRBJ1-5 | few | NA | TRBV6-2/TRBV6-3 | TGTGCCAGCAGTTACGCGGTCGGGGCAGGGCACGGTCAGCCCCAGCATTTT | CASSYAVGAGHGQPQHF
TRBJ1-1 | many | NA | TRBV7-2 | TGTGCCAGCAGCTCCAACCGGGACCGGTTCTTTGAAGCTTTCTTT | CASSSNRDRFFEAFF
TRBJ2-7 | NA | TRBD2 | TRBV20-1 | TGCAGTGCTCGAGACAACCTCGGGCTAGCGGGAGCCTACGAGCAGTACTTC | CSARDNLGLAGAYEQYF
TRBJ1-2 | NA | NA | TRBV6-6 | TGTGCCAGCCAGGCCGGGGGCTCCTATGGCTACACCTTC | CASQAGGSYGYTF
TRBJ2-4 | few | TRBD2 | TRBV20-1 | TGCAGTGCTCCTACGGGCCTAGCGGGAAGGGGAGCCAAAAACATTCAGTACTTC | CSAPTGLAGRGAKNIQYF
TRBJ1-5 | once | NA | TRBV18 | TGTGCCAGCTCACCGCTACAGGTTTACAATCAGCCCCAGCATTTT | CASSPLQVYNQPQHF
TRBJ2-1 | many | TRBD2 | TRBV10-3 | TGTGCCATCAGTCTCACTAGCGGCTGGTACAATGAGCAGTTCTTC | CAISLTSGWYNEQFF
TRBJ2-7 | NA | NA | TRBV7-9 | TGTGCCAGCAGCTTAACCGTAGGGGGCGAGCAGTACTTC | CASSLTVGGEQYF
TRBJ2-7 | many | NA | TRBV29-1 | TGCAGCGTTGAAGATTCTCACAACGAGCAGTACTTC | CSVEDSHNEQYF
TRBJ2-1 | NA | NA | TRBV2 | TGTGCCAGCAGTCAGACAGGACTACCCTACAATGAGCAGTTCTTC | CASSQTGLPYNEQFF
TRBJ2-2 | NA | NA | TRBV6-1 | TGTGCCAGCAGCACTACGGGCGGCGGGGAGCTGTTTTTT | CASSTTGGGELFF
TRBJ2-7 | few | NA | TRBV7-2 | TGTGCCAGCAGCGGGGGTCGCCAGTACGAGCAGTACTTC | CASSGGRQYEQYF
TRBJ2-1 | many | NA | TRBV24-1 | TGTGCCACCAGTGATTTTGGGGCAGGTAACAATGAGCAGTTCTTC | CATSDFGAGNNEQFF
TRBJ2-1 | NA | NA | TRBV29-1 | TGCAGCTCAACGCGGGAATACAATGAGCAGTTCTTC | CSSTREYNEQFF
TRBJ2-3 | NA | TRBD2 | TRBV9 | TGTGCCAGCAGCGATAGGCCCAAGGGCGGGAGTTTCCCAGATACGCAGTATTTT | CASSDRPKGGSFPDTQYF
TRBJ2-1 | NA | TRBD1 | TRBV18 | TGTGCCAGCTCACAGGACAGGCTCTACAATGAGCAGTTCTTC | CASSQDRLYNEQFF
TRBJ1-2 | many | NA | TRBV3-1 | TGTGCCAGCAGCCAAGAGCAGGATCTCCCCTTCTATGGCTACACCTTC | CASSQEQDLPFYGYTF
TRBJ2-3 | NA | TRBD2 | TRBV20-1 | TGCTGTGCTAGTAAGGTCGTACCAGGACTAGCGGGAGTGGCAGATACGCAGTATTTT | CCASKVVPGLAGVADTQYF
TRBJ2-4 | NA | TRBD1 | TRBV27 | TGTGCCAGCAGTTCCGACAGGGGGCCGGGAGGAGCCAAAAACATTCAGTACTTC | CASSSDRGPGGAKNIQYF
TRBJ2-5 | many | TRBD2 | TRBV7-2 | TGTGCCAGCAGCCCCAAGGGAGGGGAGACCCAGTACTTC | CASSPKGGETQYF
TRBJ2-7 | many | TRBD1 | TRBV6-1 | TGTGCCAGCAGTACCCGTAGGACAGGGGGTTCCTACGAGCAGTACTTC | CASSTRRTGGSYEQYF
TRBJ2-5 | NA | TRBD2 | TRBV10-3 | TGTGCCATCAGTGATAACGGTAGCGGGAGCCCAGAGACCCAGTACTTC | CAISDNGSGSPETQYF
TRBJ1-1 | few | NA | TRBV9 | TGTGCCAGCAGCACCAGCAGCGGGTACGCTGAAGCTTTCTTT | CASSTSSGYAEAFF
TRBJ2-1 | once | TRBD1 | TRBV5-1 | TGCGCCAGCCGAACCGACAGGGGTAGGCTTGTCCCGATTGAGCAGTTCTTC | CASRTDRGRLVPIEQFF
TRBJ2-3 | few | NA | TRBV6-2/TRBV6-3 | TGTGCCAGCAGTTTCCTCTCTCCGGGAGACACGCAGTATTTT | CASSFLSPGDTQYF